This is a list of T cell receptor beta chains from one sample in a study of cytomegalovirus exposure and HLA in healthy donors. The repertoire was sequenced with immunoSEQ multiplex PCR; TCRdb's copy has only in-frame clones and lacks some. The data show under 150,000 clones, 76% seen once. The sequenced sample consisted of PBMCs. These TCRs come from a female donor in good health and CMV-seropositive. Each CDR3 is given with its conserved first and last residue. A D gene is named only where the DNA matches it firmly. Clone size, where shown, is once, few, many, or a class for clones that have expanded.

V	size	D	J	DNA	CDR3
TRBV19	NA	TRBD2	TRBJ2-7	TGTGCCAGTAGTGTTACTAGCGGGGGGACCTACGAGCAGTACTTC	CASSVTSGGTYEQYF
TRBV6-5	NA	NA	TRBJ1-2	TGTGCCAGCAGTTACTCGGAACAGGATGGCTACACCTTC	CASSYSEQDGYTF
TRBV6-1	NA	NA	TRBJ1-6	TGTGCCAGCAGGCCAGCGCAGGGGAATTGGGCACCCCTCCACTTT	CASRPAQGNWAPLHF
TRBV14	NA	NA	TRBJ1-1	TGTGCCAGCAGCCACGGGAAAAACTCCGGGGCTTTCTTT	CASSHGKNSGAFF
TRBV2	NA	TRBD1	TRBJ1-4	TGTGCCAGCAGGGAGTCGACAGGGAGAGCTATCACTCTGTTTTTT	CASRESTGRAITLFF
TRBV6-1	few	NA	TRBJ2-1	TGTGCCAGCAGTGTGGGCCTCAATGAGCAGTTCTTC	CASSVGLNEQFF
TRBV7-2	NA	NA	TRBJ2-2	TGTGCCAGCAGCTTATCTAGAGGCGGGGAGCTGTTTTTT	CASSLSRGGELFF
TRBV6-6	NA	NA	TRBJ2-7	TGTGCCAGCAGTTACTCGCGCTACCAAGTAAACTACGAGCAGTACTTC	CASSYSRYQVNYEQYF
TRBV5-4	few	NA	TRBJ2-5	TGTGCCAGCAGTTGGCCAGGAGAGACCCAGTACTTC	CASSWPGETQYF
TRBV19	NA	TRBD1	TRBJ1-5	TGTGCCAGTAGTACCCCGGACAGGGCCAAAAATCAGCCCCAGCATTTT	CASSTPDRAKNQPQHF
TRBV2	NA	TRBD1	TRBJ1-2	TGTGCCAGCAGTGAGACAGGGGGCAGCTATGGCTACACCTTC	CASSETGGSYGYTF
TRBV2	NA	NA	TRBJ1-2	TGTGCCAGCAGTGAACGCGGGGGCAATGGCTACACCTTC	CASSERGGNGYTF
TRBV6-6	once	TRBD1	TRBJ1-2	TGTGCCAGCAGAGCCCCAGGACAGGGAGCGAACTATGGCTACACCTTC	CASRAPGQGANYGYTF
TRBV4-1	NA	TRBD1	TRBJ2-2	TGCGCCAGCAGCCAAGATAAAGGGGGCCTCGGGGAGCTGTTTTTT	CASSQDKGGLGELFF
TRBV7-2	once	NA	TRBJ2-5	TGTGCCAGCAGCTTAGGGGACTGGATTCTCCAAGAGACCCAGTACTTC	CASSLGDWILQETQYF
TRBV4-1	NA	NA	TRBJ1-5	TGCGCCAGCAGCCAAACCCAACAGGGCGGCAATCAGCCCCAGCATTTT	CASSQTQQGGNQPQHF
TRBV5-6	NA	TRBD1	TRBJ2-5	TGTGCCAGCAGCTTGTTGGGACAGGGTCGCGAGACCCAGTACTTC	CASSLLGQGRETQYF
TRBV7-9	few	TRBD1	TRBJ1-1	TGTGCCAGCAGCTCCCGGGACAGATCGAACACTGAAGCTTTCTTT	CASSSRDRSNTEAFF
TRBV7-3	NA	TRBD1	TRBJ2-5	TGTGCCAGCAGCGGCGGACAGGGGGAGACCCAGTACTTC	CASSGGQGETQYF
TRBV2	few	TRBD2	TRBJ2-7	TGTGCCAGCAGGGCCCTAGCGGGAGTGAGCGAGCAGTACTTC	CASRALAGVSEQYF
TRBV6-1	NA	TRBD2	TRBJ2-7	TGTGCCAGCAGTGAACGGACTAGCGGGAGATACGAGCAGTACTTC	CASSERTSGRYEQYF
TRBV30	NA	NA	TRBJ1-3	TGTGCCTGGAGTCCCCGGGGGGTGACGGCTGGAAACACCATATATTTT	CAWSPRGVTAGNTIYF
TRBV5-5	NA	TRBD1	TRBJ2-7	TGTGCCAGCAGCCCCGTCGTCGGGACAGGTGCCTACGAGCAGTACTTC	CASSPVVGTGAYEQYF
TRBV7-2	few	NA	TRBJ2-7	TGTGCCAGCAGCCGGGGACTCAAAGCCTACGAGCAGTACTTC	CASSRGLKAYEQYF
TRBV7-9	NA	NA	TRBJ1-1	TGTGCCAGCAGCCCCCGGAGCACTGAAGCTTTCTTT	CASSPRSTEAFF
TRBV6-1	NA	NA	TRBJ2-3	TGTGCCAGTTGTGGGCAGGGAAAAGATACGCAGTATTTT	CASCGQGKDTQYF
TRBV5-1	NA	TRBD2	TRBJ2-4	TGCGCCAGCAGCTTTTTAGCGGGAGAAAACATTCAGTACTTC	CASSFLAGENIQYF
TRBV10-2	NA	NA	TRBJ2-3	TGCGCCAGCAGTGAGTCGACTCGGGGAGATACGCAGTATTTT	CASSESTRGDTQYF
TRBV10-3	NA	TRBD2	TRBJ2-7	TGTGCCATCAGTGCCGGGACTAGCGGGGGGGCTTTCTTTGAGCAGTACTTC	CAISAGTSGGAFFEQYF
TRBV9	NA	TRBD2	TRBJ2-7	TGTGCCAGCAGCGGACGGACTAGCGGGAGTTTCGACGAGCAGTACTTC	CASSGRTSGSFDEQYF
TRBV5-1	NA	TRBD1	TRBJ1-1	TGCGCCAGCAGTCGCCCGGGACAGGGAACTGAAGCTTTCTTT	CASSRPGQGTEAFF
TRBV9	NA	TRBD2	TRBJ2-7	TGTGCCAGCAGCGTAGGTCTAGCGGAGATGACCTACGAGCAGTACTTC	CASSVGLAEMTYEQYF